One T cell receptor beta chain is described in this entry. As yet, its antigen is unknown. The data belong to a study of T cell repertoires in cytomegalovirus infection. Study at large: It can be stated that public TCR beta signatures indicated CMV infection as well as a matching HLA type.

Overall study findings and caveats: Carriage of CMV together with the relevant HLA was identifiable through cumulative public TCR beta family frequency. The ex vivo response was dominated by HLA-C-restricted CMV-specific TCR beta clonotypes.

MiXCR was run by TCRdb on the reads, yielding one entry per CDR3 protein. In the table there are 62,000 or so distinct CDR3 sequences, 20% of which are singletons. Trimming removed 4 bases from V and 5 bases from J, with 8 bases in between. CDR1 and CDR2 (germline): MNHNS, SASEGT. The CDR3 is 13 amino acids. The chain employs TRBV6-1 and TRBJ2-2; no reliable D call. Sequencing was performed on CD8+ T cells from cultured PBMCs, taken from culture after CMV antigen stimulation. The TCR sequence derives from a human donor in good health (CMV status not recorded). Some clones in this sample may be carry-over from other donors' samples. The CDR3 loop is CASSVVETGELFF. The CDR3 DNA follows: TGTGCCAGCAGTGTAGTGGAGACCGGGGAGCTGTTTTTT.